This T cell receptor beta chain was sequenced in a study of OX40 agonist ivuxolimab in advanced cancers. Study at large: Three partial responders included one hepatocellular carcinoma patient and two cutaneous melanoma patients.

Whole-study findings and limits: Within 6 weeks, CD4+ and CD8+ blood T cells expanded clonally at 0.1 to 3.0 mg/kg. Mean expanded clone counts were higher in CD8+ than CD4+ T cells.

This CDR3 has 13 residues. Germline V gene lookup returns CDR1 SGHAT and CDR2 FQNNGV. V was cut by 0 bases and J by 7 bases, with 9 bases left in between. Here immunoSEQ multiplex PCR was the method, and the copy in TCRdb shows in-frame clones only, minus some. The data hold just under 85,000 clones, with approximately 84% observed a single time. Of note for this clone: Its specificity is unknown.

This clonotype originated in an adult with an advanced solid tumor such as melanoma, head and neck, liver or kidney cancer. V gene TRBV11-2 combines with J gene TRBJ2-5; D remains ambiguous. Sample: CD4+ or CD8+ T cells sorted from blood, taken in a trial of the OX40 agonist ivuxolimab. The CDR3 loop is CASSLDGLGTQYF. The CDR3 region has the DNA TGTGCCAGCAGCTTAGATGGTCTGGGGACCCAGTACTTC.